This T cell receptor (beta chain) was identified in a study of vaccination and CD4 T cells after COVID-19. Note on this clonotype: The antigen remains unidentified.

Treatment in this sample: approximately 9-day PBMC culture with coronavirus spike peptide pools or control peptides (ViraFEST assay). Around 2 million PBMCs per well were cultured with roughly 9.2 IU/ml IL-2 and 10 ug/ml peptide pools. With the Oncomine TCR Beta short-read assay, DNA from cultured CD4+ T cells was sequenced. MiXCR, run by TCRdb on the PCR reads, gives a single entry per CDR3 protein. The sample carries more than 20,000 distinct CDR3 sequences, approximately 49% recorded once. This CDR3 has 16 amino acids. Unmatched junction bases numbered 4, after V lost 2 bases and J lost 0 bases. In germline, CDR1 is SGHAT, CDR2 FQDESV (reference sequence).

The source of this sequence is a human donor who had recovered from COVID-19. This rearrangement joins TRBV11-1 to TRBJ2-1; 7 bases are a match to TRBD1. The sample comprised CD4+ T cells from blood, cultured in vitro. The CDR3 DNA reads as TGTGCCAGCAGCTTAACGGGACAGAGCTCCTACAATGAGCAGTTCTTC. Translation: CASSLTGQSSYNEQFF.